What follows are 24 T cell receptor beta chains derived from one specimen sequenced in a study of blood T cell repertoires in COVID-19 (dated by TCRdb to 2019 to 2021). Library construction relied on the immunoSEQ multiplex PCR assay. As stored in TCRdb, this immuneACCESS dataset retains in-frame rearrangements with V and J assigned. A fraction of the clones does not appear; measured against another copy, unresolved V genes explain less than half of the discrepancy, and the remainder lacks a known reason. Present in this sample are around 99,000 clones, roughly 78% of which were seen just once. 18% of the sample rests with the top ten. Sequences were obtained from peripheral blood. The receptors shown here come from a woman older than 75 with active or convalescent COVID-19.

This clone was recorded a few times. The rearrangement links TRBV7-9 to TRBJ1-1; a possible D gene is TRBD1 (5 bases). Trimming removed 1 base at V and 1 base at J, with 10 bases between. The CDR3 has 15 residues. The germline gives CDR1 SEHNR, CDR2 FQNEAQ (reference sequence). The chain's CDR3 is CASSLGGGWNTEAFF. CDR3 nucleotide sequence: TGTGCCAGCAGCTTAGGGGGCGGTTGGAACACTGAAGCTTTCTTT.

V gene TRBV7-6 combines with J gene TRBJ2-4; D is possibly TRBD2 (7 bases). The V end was cut by 1 base, the J end by 6 bases, with 19 bases between. The germline V gene encodes CDR1 SGHVS and CDR2 FNYEAQ. This CDR3 comprises 17 residues. As DNA, the CDR3 is TGTGCCAGCAGCTTAGTTAACACGGGGGGCGGGACAAACATTCAGTACTTC. Translated, it gives CASSLVNTGGGTNIQYF.

The genes are TRBV4-1 and TRBJ1-1; tentative D call: TRBD1 (5 bases). Trimming shortened V by 4 bases and J by 0 bases, and 15 bases separated the two germline ends. The CDR3 length is 16 residues. Germline V lookup: CDR1 MGHRA, CDR2 YSYEKL. The CDR3 sequence is CASSLNPDTLNTEAFF. CDR3 nucleotide sequence: TGCGCCAGCAGCCTAAACCCGGACACACTGAACACTGAAGCTTTCTTT.

V and J are TRBV14 and TRBJ2-2; D gene unclear. The CDR3 loop spans 13 amino acids. Trimming took 1 base from V and 7 from J, leaving 7 bases between them. CDR1 and CDR2 from the germline V gene are SGHDN and FVKESK. Written as DNA, the CDR3 is TGTGCCAGCAGCCAAGTAGTTATCGGGGAGCTGTTTTTT. This encodes CASSQVVIGELFF.

The rearrangement uses TRBV7-2 and TRBJ2-3; 13 nucleotides align to TRBD2. The germline gives CDR1 SGHTA, CDR2 FQGNSA. V was clipped by 6 bases and J by 3 bases; unmatched bases: 3. This CDR3 has 15 amino acids. DNA for the CDR3: TGTGCCAGCAGACCGGGACTAGCGGGAACAGATACGCAGTATTTT. This codes for CASRPGLAGTDTQYF.

V is TRBV5-5 and J is TRBJ2-7; D is ambiguous. Per the germline V gene, CDR1 is SGHKS and CDR2 is YYEKEE (reference sequence). Trimming stripped 1 base from V and 0 bases from J, with 11 bases between. This CDR3 is built from 15 residues. This chain's CDR3 is CASSLQLPSSYEQYF. DNA of the CDR3: TGTGCCAGCAGCTTGCAACTTCCTAGCTCCTACGAGCAGTACTTC.

This rearrangement joins TRBV7-3 to TRBJ2-1; 11 bases fit TRBD2. Trimming took 2 bases from V and 8 from J; bases not matched to a gene: 5. CDR3 size: 15 residues. Germline lookup yields CDR1 SGHTA and CDR2 FQGTGA. The CDR3 here is CASSLETSGNDEQFF. The CDR3 region has the DNA TGTGCCAGCAGCTTAGAGACTAGCGGGAACGATGAGCAGTTCTTC.

This sequence joins TRBV7-8 and TRBJ2-6, with D perhaps matching TRBD2 (6 bases). Looked up from germline, CDR1 is SGHVS and CDR2 is FQNEAQ. This CDR3 has 17 residues. V was trimmed by 5 bases and J by 0 bases, leaving 14 bases between them. The CDR3 coding sequence is TGTGCCAGCAGCCTACGGACTACCAGCTCTGGGGCCAACGTCCTGACTTTC. Amino acid sequence: CASSLRTTSSGANVLTF.

CDR3: CASSSGLYITDTQYF. For the CDR3, the DNA is TGTGCCAGCAGCTCAGGGCTATATATCACAGATACGCAGTATTTT. The chain combines TRBV3-1 (or the pseudogene TRBV3-2) with TRBJ2-3; a possible D gene is TRBD1 (5 bases). Looked up from germline, CDR1 is LGHDT and CDR2 is YNNKEL (reference sequence). The V gene lost 5 bases and the J gene lost 2 bases, with 14 bases spanning the gap. The CDR3 extends over 15 amino acids.

This clone was detected a few times. The chain is built from TRBV6-1 and TRBJ2-7; D might be TRBD1 (5 bases). CDR3 length equals 15 residues. Trimming left V 2 bases short and J 3 bases short, with 14 bases between. Germline CDR1 and CDR2: MNHNS and SASEGT. This CDR3 is CASSEISGKGYEQYF. CDR3 nucleotide sequence: TGTGCCAGCAGTGAAATCTCAGGGAAAGGCTACGAGCAGTACTTC.

The table lists this clone with a few counts. V usage is TRBV19 and J usage is TRBJ1-1; unclear D gene. The CDR3 spans 13 residues. Deletions cut 8 bases from V and 2 bases from J, with 12 bases between. CDR1 and CDR2 (germline): LNHDA, SQIVND (reference sequence). The CDR3 DNA is TGTGCCAGTCGCCAGGCCTTAAACACTGAAGCTTTCTTT. It encodes CASRQALNTEAFF. Full variable domain (missing parts from reference TRBV19 and TRBJ1-1): DGGITQSPKYLFRKEGQNVTLSCEQNLNHDAMYWYRQDPGQGLRLIYYSQIVNDFQKGDIAEGYSVSREKKESFPLTVTSAQKNPTAFYLCASRQALNTEAFFGQGTRLTVV.

This sequence joins TRBV9 and TRBJ2-5, with 9 nucleotides matching TRBD2. CDR1 and CDR2 (germline): SGDLS, YYNGEE. The V and J ends lost 0 bases and 4 bases, in that order; junction bases with no gene match: 7. The CDR3 is 16 amino acids. CDR3 nucleotide sequence: TGTGCCAGCAGCGTAGGACCTAGCGGGATAGGAGAGACCCAGTACTTC. It encodes CASSVGPSGIGETQYF.

V and J are TRBV28 and TRBJ2-7, with TRBD1 matching 8 bases. The CDR3 covers 20 residues. Trimming removed 4 bases from V and 2 bases from J; junction bases left unmatched: 22. The germline V gene encodes CDR1 MDHEN and CDR2 SYDVKM. CDR3 sequence: CASSSVSPGMGRGRPYEQYF. CDR3 DNA sequence: TGTGCCAGCAGTTCAGTGTCCCCCGGAATGGGCAGGGGGCGGCCCTACGAGCAGTACTTC.

The gene calls are TRBV23-1 and TRBJ2-5, with a possible D match to TRBD1 (6 bases). TRBV23-1 is flagged as an ORF with uncertain function. The V end lost 0 bases, the J end lost 2 bases, and 10 bases lay between the germline ends. The CDR3 extends over 15 amino acids. CDR3 protein: CASSQSMDRQETQYF. Written as DNA, the CDR3 is TGCGCCAGCAGTCAATCTATGGACAGACAAGAGACCCAGTACTTC.

V gene TRBV5-4 combines with J gene TRBJ2-1, with no clear D. This CDR3 region has 14 residues. Trimming pared 0 bases from V and 4 bases from J, leaving 8 bases between. The germline gives CDR1 SGHNT, CDR2 YYREEE (reference sequence). CDR3 in DNA: TGTGCCAGCAGCTTGGCCGCCAGTTACAATGAGCAGTTCTTC. Translating it yields CASSLAASYNEQFF.

J is TRBJ2-3 and V is TRBV5-1, with TRBD1 identical over 8 bases. In germline, CDR1 is SGHRS, CDR2 YFSETQ. The CDR3 consists of 14 residues. V shed 0 bases, J shed 3 bases, and the junction held 0 bases outside the gene matches. The chain's CDR3 is CASSLGDRTDTQYF. As DNA, the CDR3 is TGCGCCAGCAGCTTGGGGGACAGGACAGATACGCAGTATTTT. Combining the CDR3 with reference TRBV5-1 and TRBJ2-3 gives the whole variable domain KAGVTQTPRYLIKTRGQQVTLSCSPISGHRSVSWYQQTPGQGLQFLFEYFSETQRNKGNFPGRFSGRQFSNSRSEMNVSTLELGDSALYLCASSLGDRTDTQYFGPGTRLTVL.

The CDR3: CASSLSAGGALREKLFF. CDR3 nucleotide sequence: TGTGCCAGCAGCTTGTCGGCAGGGGGCGCACTAAGAGAAAAACTGTTTTTT. This chain uses TRBV7-9 with TRBJ1-4; 8 bases agree with TRBD1. CDR3 size: 17 residues. Losses at the gene ends were 3 bases for V and 8 bases for J; bases not matched to a gene: 14. Germline loops: CDR1 SEHNR, CDR2 FQNEAQ (reference sequence). Supplemented by reference TRBV7-9 and TRBJ1-4, the full variable domain reads DTGVSQNPRHKITKRGQNVTFRCDPISEHNRLYWYRQTLGQGPEFLTYFQNEAQLEKSRLLSDRFSAERPKGSFSTLEIQRTEQGDSAMYLCASSLSAGGALREKLFFGSGTQLSVL.

The chain employs TRBV7-9 and TRBJ1-6; 9 nucleotides line up with TRBD1. CDR1 and CDR2 (germline): SEHNR, FQNEAQ (reference sequence). The CDR3 extends over 16 amino acids. J was trimmed by 7 bases and V by 5 bases; bases with no gene match: 9. This chain's CDR3 is CASSPRRTGENSPLHF. CDR3 DNA sequence: TGTGCCAGCAGCCCACGGAGGACAGGGGAGAATTCACCCCTCCACTTT.

This clone was seen a handful of times. J is TRBJ2-1 and V is TRBV19, with 12 bases matching TRBD2. J was trimmed by 5 bases and V by 7 bases; bases with no gene match: 9. This CDR3 is 16 amino acids long. CDR1 LNHDA and CDR2 SQIVND come from the germline V gene (reference sequence). The CDR3 spells CASNILAGGGHNEQFF. The CDR3 nucleotides read TGTGCCAGTAACATACTAGCGGGAGGAGGCCACAATGAGCAGTTCTTC.

This clone was counted between two and nine times. The chain joins TRBV6-6 to TRBJ1-3, with D maybe TRBD1 (6 bases). The CDR3 extends over 16 amino acids. Looked up from germline, CDR1 is MNHNY and CDR2 is SVGAGI (reference sequence). V gave up 6 bases and J gave up 0 bases, with 15 bases separating them. The CDR3 nucleotides read TGTGCCAGCAGCAAACCTCAGGGGAGCTCTGGAAACACCATATATTTT. Its translation: CASSKPQGSSGNTIYF.

The chain is built from TRBV29-1 and TRBJ2-5, with 7 bases that match TRBD2. Trimming cost V 7 bases and J 2 bases; bases outside gene matches: 13. Germline CDR1 and CDR2: SQVTM and ANQGSEA. The length of the CDR3 is 15 residues. The CDR3 sequence: CSAPNPRGEQETQYF. CDR3 DNA sequence: TGCAGCGCCCCCAACCCACGGGGGGAACAAGAGACCCAGTACTTC.

The chain joins TRBV6-5 to TRBJ1-5; no definite D call. Germline V CDR1 and CDR2: MNHEY, SVGAGI. V lost 10 bases to trimming and J lost 7 bases, with 20 bases between them. The CDR3 contains 14 residues. Written as DNA, the CDR3 is TGTGCCACCCAAGACTCCGGCGGAGACCAGCCCCAGCATTTT. Translation gives CATQDSGGDQPQHF.

V gene TRBV5-1 combines with J gene TRBJ2-2; maybe TRBD2 (6 bases). This CDR3 spans 16 amino acids. The germline CDR1 and CDR2 sequences are SGHRS and YFSETQ. Between the trimmed V and J ends, which lost 0 bases and 6 bases, there was a span of 15 bases. The CDR3 DNA follows: TGCGCCAGCAGCTTGGGTCTGCGGGATCTGGCCGGGGAGCTGTTTTTT. The encoded protein is CASSLGLRDLAGELFF.

The CDR3 coding sequence is TGTGCCACCAGCAAACCTCCACGGGGGGGGACCCGGGGGTACGAGCAGTACTTC. Encoded protein: CATSKPPRGGTRGYEQYF. The chain carries TRBV24-1 and TRBJ2-7; 8 bases are shared with TRBD2. The CDR3 loop spans 18 amino acids. Per the germline V gene, CDR1 is KGHDR and CDR2 is SFDVKD. J lost 4 bases, V lost 7 bases, and 20 bases had no gene match.